This TCR beta chain was identified during a study of T-cell memory formation after mild COVID-19. Points from the study as a whole: That cross-reactive memory joined was suggested by some responding clones appearing in pre-infection memory.

TCRdb used MiXCR to reprocess the 5' RACE reads, holding one entry per CDR3 protein. This table holds a few hundred thousand distinct CDR3 sequences, more than 15% found once. This clonotype was seen a handful of times. The antigen is unknown. Trimming took off 4 bases at V and 1 base at J, with 7 bases between the two ends. This CDR3 contains 13 residues. Sequencing used PBMCs or a T cell subset sorted from them (not recorded which). This chain links TRBV12-3 or TRBV12-4 with TRBJ1-1; no clear D. The TCR comes from a man in his late teens or twenties who had mild COVID-19 (a few samples of this study predate the infection). Cell type and time point are not known. DNA of the CDR3: TGTGCCAGCAGTTATCAGCCGAACACTGAAGCTTTCTTT. Translated, it gives CASSYQPNTEAFF.